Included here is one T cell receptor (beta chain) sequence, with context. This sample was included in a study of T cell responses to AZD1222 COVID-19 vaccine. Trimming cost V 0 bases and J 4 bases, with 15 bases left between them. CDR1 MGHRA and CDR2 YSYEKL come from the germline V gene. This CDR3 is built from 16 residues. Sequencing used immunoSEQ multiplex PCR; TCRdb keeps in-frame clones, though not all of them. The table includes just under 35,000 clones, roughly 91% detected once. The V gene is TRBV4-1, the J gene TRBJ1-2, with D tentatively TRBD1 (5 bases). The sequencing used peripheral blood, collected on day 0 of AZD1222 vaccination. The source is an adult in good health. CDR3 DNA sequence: TGCGCCAGCAGCCAAGATCAGGGTCCCCTTCCCTATGGCTACACCTTC. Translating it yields CASSQDQGPLPYGYTF.